The sequence of this T cell receptor (beta chain) was determined in a study of T cell changes during pregnancy in multiple sclerosis. Details on this clone: This sample includes further DNA sequences coding for the same CDR3.

The protocol was immunoSEQ multiplex PCR, while the TCRdb copy is restricted to in-frame clones and leaves out a portion. The sample shows some 34,000 clones, over 90% of them seen only once. Deletions cut 3 bases from V and 2 bases from J, with 11 bases between. CDR3 length: 15 residues. The germline V gene encodes CDR1 LNHDA and CDR2 SQIVND (reference sequence). The sequencing here drew on CD4+ T cells from peripheral blood mononuclear cells, taken in the third trimester of pregnancy. The receptor was isolated from a female donor in good health, enrolled as a control in a pregnancy study. J is TRBJ1-5 and V is TRBV19, with D perhaps matching TRBD1 (5 bases). DNA for the CDR3: TGTGCCAGTAGTATTAGGGGCAGTGGCAATCAGCCCCAGCATTTT. Its protein is CASSIRGSGNQPQHF.